This passage covers 7 T cell receptor beta chains from one sample sequenced in a study of human T cells and chemical hapten exposure. Documented time point: patch test 1, 2 weeks after DPC sensitization. Indicated treatment: therapeutic diphenylcyclopropenone sensitization with weekly scalp DPC. A single record per CDR3 protein comes from TCRdb applying MiXCR to the RACE reads. The profile shows fewer than 150,000 distinct CDR3 sequences, about an eighth of them singletons. The material was whole blood, obtained in connection with sensitization to the hapten diphenylcyclopropenone (DPC). The receptors come from a man younger than 35 with alopecia areata. Some clones in this sample may be carry-over from other donors' samples.

This clonotype showed up many times. The chain couples TRBV5-5 to TRBJ2-4; D possibly corresponds to TRBD2 (5 bases). Germline CDR1 reads SGHKS; CDR2 reads YYEKEE (reference sequence). V was trimmed by 0 bases and J by 0 bases, leaving 16 bases between them. The CDR3 is 18 residues long. In nucleotides, the CDR3 is TGTGCCAGCAGCTTGGTCTATCTTGGAGGACTAGCCAAAAACATTCAGTACTTC. Protein product: CASSLVYLGGLAKNIQYF.

This clonotype has only a few counts. The chain carries TRBV20-1 and TRBJ2-2; D remains ambiguous. The CDR3 extends over 13 amino acids. Germline CDR1 reads DFQATT; CDR2 reads SNEGSKA (reference sequence). The V end was cut by 4 bases, the J end by 3 bases, with 9 bases between. CDR3 protein: CSAIRPDTGELFF. Written as DNA, the CDR3 is TGCAGTGCTATCCGACCCGACACCGGGGAGCTGTTTTTT.

This clonotype was found many times. V usage is TRBV4-3 and J usage is TRBJ1-5; D is perhaps TRBD1 (6 bases). CDR3 length: 16 amino acids. CDR1 LGHNA and CDR2 YSLEER come from the germline V gene. Trimming shortened V by 1 base and J by 0 bases, and 10 bases separated the two germline ends. The CDR3 region is CASSQGTEYSNQPQHF. DNA for the CDR3: TGCGCCAGCAGCCAAGGGACAGAGTATAGCAATCAGCCCCAGCATTTT.

This clonotype occurred a few times. The rearrangement uses TRBV7-3 and TRBJ1-2; D is uncertain. V was clipped by 3 bases and J by 2 bases, with 13 bases between them. The CDR3 consists of 15 residues. Germline-derived CDR1 and CDR2 are SGHTA and FQGTGA. The CDR3 spells CASSFRVEENYGYTF. CDR3 DNA sequence: TGTGCCAGCAGCTTTCGGGTCGAAGAAAACTATGGCTACACCTTC.

Only a few counts were recorded for this clonotype. This rearrangement joins TRBV6-5 to TRBJ1-2; unclear D gene. The germline CDR1 and CDR2 sequences are MNHEY and SVGAGI. The V gene lost 0 bases and the J gene lost 3 bases, with 11 bases spanning the gap. The CDR3 contains 15 residues. CDR3 amino acids: CASSYSFAQDYGYTF. Written as DNA, the CDR3 is TGTGCCAGCAGTTACTCCTTCGCCCAGGACTATGGCTACACCTTC.

CDR3 in DNA: TGTGCCAGCAGTTTATCCGGGGGCGCGACGCCCCAGCATTTT. Translation gives CASSLSGGATPQHF. V and J are TRBV27 and TRBJ1-5; D perhaps matches TRBD1 (6 bases). V lost 0 bases, J lost 9 bases, and 12 bases lay in between. Germline CDR1 and CDR2: MNHEY and SMNVEV (reference sequence). The CDR3 length is 14 residues.

This chain links TRBV11-2 with TRBJ2-5; 9 positions agree with TRBD1. After removal of 0 bases from V and 7 bases from J, the junction contained 9 bases not matched to a gene. The CDR3 has 16 amino acids. CDR1 is SGHAT, CDR2 FQNNGV, per germline. The CDR3 coding sequence is TGTGCCAGCAGCTTAGATAGACGGGACAGGGCGGGGACCCAGTACTTC. Protein: CASSLDRRDRAGTQYF.